This section outlines one T cell receptor beta chain sequence together with its context. Its antigen is not known. The treatment was: PENTA 11 planned treatment interruption arm or continuous ART arm. At least 24 weeks of at least three-drug ART, in children 2 to 15 years. The sample belongs to a study of HIV-infected children after antiretroviral therapy interruption. Study-wide context: Interruption group median age around 9.9 years; continuous group 7 to 8 years.

Germline V gene data show CDR1 as SQVTM and CDR2 as ANQGSEA. The V and J ends lost 4 bases and 0 bases respectively, with 9 bases between them. This CDR3 comprises 13 residues. The TCR library was built from RNA with a 3' RACE protocol and unique molecular identifiers. Using its own MiXCR run on the 3' RACE reads, TCRdb lists one record per CDR3 protein. The sample yields around 50,000 distinct CDR3 sequences, 4.3% seen once. Broader study findings: Minor non-naive CD45RA+ populations, like EMRA or stem memory, might contaminate naive sorts. After treatment interruption started, naive CD4+ CDR3 overlap across time points dropped.

The TCR sequence derives from a pool of human donors with HIV. Specimen: CD45RA+ CD4+ T cells from PBMCs, pooled from several time points, collected from a donor given antiretroviral therapy, either interrupted or continuous. Subset noted: naive CD4+ CD45RA+ CD45RO- T cells. The chain has TRBV29-1 and TRBJ1-1; no reliable D call. Here the CDR3 DNA reads TGCAGCGTTGGAGAAGACATGAACACTGAAGCTTTCTTT. This codes for CSVGEDMNTEAFF.